This T cell receptor beta chain was captured in a study of blood T cells in healthy people across ages. This clonotype has at least ten counts. Combining a sample-barcoded 5' primer with a J-beta primer mix, a second PCR ran for about 6 to 12 cycles. Using its own MiXCR run on the 5' RACE reads, TCRdb lists one record per CDR3 protein. The data contain 600,000 to 850,000 distinct CDR3 sequences, roughly 44% of them singletons. Samples had at least 6.5 million PBMCs isolated from them. This CDR3 region has 14 residues. The trim removed 0 bases at V and 3 bases at J, leaving 4 bases unmatched. Germline-derived CDR1 and CDR2 are DFQATT and SNEGSKA (reference sequence).

Sequenced: blood. The J gene is TRBJ2-7, the V gene TRBV20-1; 8 bases fit TRBD2. The TCR originated in a woman aged 55-69 years in good health. The CDR3 DNA follows: TGCAGTGCTAGAGATCCAGCGGGAGTCTACGAGCAGTACTTC. This encodes CSARDPAGVYEQYF.